Sequencing of this T cell receptor (beta chain) was carried out in a study of cytomegalovirus exposure and HLA in healthy donors. In the PCR, 60 Vbeta and 13 Jbeta primers were used. Method: immunoSEQ multiplex PCR; TCRdb's copy keeps in-frame clones and lacks some. This table holds some 150,000 clones, roughly three quarters found once. Regarding the study as a whole: A later analysis reportedly found fewer N-insertions in an Asian-associated ancestry cluster than the roughly 670-donor mean. Previously analyzed data showed that most TCR beta V segments were productive at a frequency of about 87% or about 30%.

This clone showed up just a few times. Its specificity is not known. CDR1 MDHEN and CDR2 SYDVKM come from the germline V gene. V lost 4 bases and J lost 4; bases outside the gene matches: 8. The CDR3 consists of 15 residues. Input material: PBMCs. V gene TRBV28 combines with J gene TRBJ1-2; 8 bases are a match to TRBD1. The TCR originated in a woman in her thirties or forties in good health and CMV-seropositive. The CDR3 sequence: CASSSQGEKPYGYTF. The CDR3 nucleotides read TGTGCCAGCAGTTCACAGGGGGAAAAACCCTATGGCTACACCTTC.